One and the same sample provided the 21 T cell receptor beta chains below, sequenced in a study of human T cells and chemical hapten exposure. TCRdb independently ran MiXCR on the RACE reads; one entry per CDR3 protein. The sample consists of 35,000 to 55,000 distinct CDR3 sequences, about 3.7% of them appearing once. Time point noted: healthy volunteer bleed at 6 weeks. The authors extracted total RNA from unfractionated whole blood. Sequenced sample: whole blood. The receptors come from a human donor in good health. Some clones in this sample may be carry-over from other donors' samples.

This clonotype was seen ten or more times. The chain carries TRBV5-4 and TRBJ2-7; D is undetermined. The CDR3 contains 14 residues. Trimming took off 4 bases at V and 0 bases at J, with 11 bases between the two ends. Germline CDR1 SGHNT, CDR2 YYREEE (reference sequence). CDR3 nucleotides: TGTGCCAGCAGCATGACACAAACCTCCTACGAGCAGTACTTC. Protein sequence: CASSMTQTSYEQYF.

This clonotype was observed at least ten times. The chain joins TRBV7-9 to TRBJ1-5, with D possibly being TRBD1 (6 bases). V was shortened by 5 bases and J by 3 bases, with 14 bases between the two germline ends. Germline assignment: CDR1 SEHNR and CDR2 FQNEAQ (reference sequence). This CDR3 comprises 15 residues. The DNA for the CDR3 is TGTGCCAGCAGCCCAGAGGGGACACACAATCAGCCCCAGCATTTT. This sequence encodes CASSPEGTHNQPQHF.

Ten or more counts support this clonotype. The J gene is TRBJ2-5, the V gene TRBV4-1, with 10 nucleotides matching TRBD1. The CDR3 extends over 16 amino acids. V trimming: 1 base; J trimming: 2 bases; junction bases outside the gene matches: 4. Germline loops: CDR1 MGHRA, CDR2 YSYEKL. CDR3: CASSQGDRGSQETQYF. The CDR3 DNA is TGCGCCAGCAGCCAAGGGGACAGGGGCTCACAAGAGACCCAGTACTTC.

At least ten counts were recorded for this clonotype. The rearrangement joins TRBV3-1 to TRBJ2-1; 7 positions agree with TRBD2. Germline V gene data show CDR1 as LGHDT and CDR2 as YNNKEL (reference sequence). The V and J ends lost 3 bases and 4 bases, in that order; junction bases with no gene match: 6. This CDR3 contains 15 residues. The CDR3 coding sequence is TGTGCCAGCAGCCAGTCGAGCGGGGTATACAATGAGCAGTTCTTC. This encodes CASSQSSGVYNEQFF.

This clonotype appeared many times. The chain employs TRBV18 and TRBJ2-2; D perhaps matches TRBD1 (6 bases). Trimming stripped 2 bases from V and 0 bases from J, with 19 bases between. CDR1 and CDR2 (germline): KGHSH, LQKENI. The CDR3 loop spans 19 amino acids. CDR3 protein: CASSPSGGQLIANTGELFF. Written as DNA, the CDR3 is TGTGCCAGCTCACCATCAGGAGGACAGTTAATTGCGAACACCGGGGAGCTGTTTTTT. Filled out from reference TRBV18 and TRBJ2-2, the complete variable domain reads NAGVMQNPRHLVRRRGQEARLRCSPMKGHSHVYWYRQLPEEGLKFMVYLQKENIIDESGMPKERFSAEFPKEGPSILRIQQVVRGDSAAYFCASSPSGGQLIANTGELFFGEGSRLTVL.

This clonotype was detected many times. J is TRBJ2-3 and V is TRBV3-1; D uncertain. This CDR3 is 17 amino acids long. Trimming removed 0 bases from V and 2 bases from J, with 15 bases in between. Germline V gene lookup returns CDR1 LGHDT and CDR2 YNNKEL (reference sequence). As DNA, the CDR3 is TGTGCCAGCAGCCAAGAAGACGCCTGGATGACCACAGATACGCAGTATTTT. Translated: CASSQEDAWMTTDTQYF.

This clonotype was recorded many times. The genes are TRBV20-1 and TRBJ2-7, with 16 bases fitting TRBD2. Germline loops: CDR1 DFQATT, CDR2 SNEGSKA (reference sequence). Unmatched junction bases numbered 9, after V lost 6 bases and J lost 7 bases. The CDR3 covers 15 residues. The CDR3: CSAAGTSGRAREQYF. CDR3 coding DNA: TGCAGTGCGGCCGGGACTAGCGGGAGGGCCCGAGAGCAGTACTTC.

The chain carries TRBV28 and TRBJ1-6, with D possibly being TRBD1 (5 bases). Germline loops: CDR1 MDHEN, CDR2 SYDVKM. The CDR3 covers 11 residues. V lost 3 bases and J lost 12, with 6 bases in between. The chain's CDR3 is CASSFDRPLHF. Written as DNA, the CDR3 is TGTGCCAGCAGTTTCGACAGACCCCTCCACTTT. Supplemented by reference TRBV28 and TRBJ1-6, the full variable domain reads DVKVTQSSRYLVKRTGEKVFLECVQDMDHENMFWYRQDPGLGLRLIYFSYDVKMKEKGDIPEGYSVSREKKERFSLILESASTNQTSMYLCASSFDRPLHFGNGTRLTVT.

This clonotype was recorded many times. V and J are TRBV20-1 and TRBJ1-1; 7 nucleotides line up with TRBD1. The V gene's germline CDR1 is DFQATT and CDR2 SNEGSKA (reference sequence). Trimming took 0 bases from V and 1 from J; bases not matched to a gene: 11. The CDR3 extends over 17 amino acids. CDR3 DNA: TGCAGTGCTAGAGATCTTGATCGGACAGGCTGGAACACTGAAGCTTTCTTT. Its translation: CSARDLDRTGWNTEAFF.

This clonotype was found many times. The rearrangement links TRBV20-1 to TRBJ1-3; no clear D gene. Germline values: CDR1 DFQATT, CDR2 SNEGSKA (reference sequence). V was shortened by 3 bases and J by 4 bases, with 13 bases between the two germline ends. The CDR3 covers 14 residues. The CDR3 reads CSASLVGFGNTIYF. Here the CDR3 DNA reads TGCAGTGCTAGCCTTGTGGGGTTCGGAAACACCATATATTTT.

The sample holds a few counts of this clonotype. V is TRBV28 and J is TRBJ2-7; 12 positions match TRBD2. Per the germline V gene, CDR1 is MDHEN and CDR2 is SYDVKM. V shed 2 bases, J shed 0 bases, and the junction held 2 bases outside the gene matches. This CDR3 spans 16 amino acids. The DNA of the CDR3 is TGTGCCAGCAGTTTAGGACTAGCGGGAAGCTCCTACGAGCAGTACTTC. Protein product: CASSLGLAGSSYEQYF.

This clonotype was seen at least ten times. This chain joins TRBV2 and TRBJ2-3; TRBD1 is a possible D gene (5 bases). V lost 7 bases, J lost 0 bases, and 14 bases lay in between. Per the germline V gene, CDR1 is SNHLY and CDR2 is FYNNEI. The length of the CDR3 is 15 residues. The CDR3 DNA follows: TGTGCCAGCAATAAGGGGAACCCGAGCACAGATACGCAGTATTTT. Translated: CASNKGNPSTDTQYF.

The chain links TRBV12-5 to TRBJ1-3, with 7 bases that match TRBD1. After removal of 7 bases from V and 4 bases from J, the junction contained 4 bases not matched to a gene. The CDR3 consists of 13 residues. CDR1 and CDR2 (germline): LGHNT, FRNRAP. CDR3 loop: CASATGRGNTIYF. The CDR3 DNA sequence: TGTGCTAGTGCGACAGGGAGAGGAAACACCATATATTTT.

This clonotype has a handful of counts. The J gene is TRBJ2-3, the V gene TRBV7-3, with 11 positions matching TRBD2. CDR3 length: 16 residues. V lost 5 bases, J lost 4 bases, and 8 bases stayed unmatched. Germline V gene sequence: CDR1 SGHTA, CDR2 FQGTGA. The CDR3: CASSPQLAGVADTQYF. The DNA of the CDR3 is TGTGCCAGCAGCCCCCAACTAGCGGGAGTCGCAGATACGCAGTATTTT.

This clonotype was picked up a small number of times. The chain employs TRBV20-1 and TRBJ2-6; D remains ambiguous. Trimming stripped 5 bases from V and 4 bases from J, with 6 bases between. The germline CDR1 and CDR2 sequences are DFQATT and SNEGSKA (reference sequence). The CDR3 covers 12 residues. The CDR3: CSAPFGANVLTF. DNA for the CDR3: TGCAGTGCTCCTTTCGGGGCCAACGTCCTGACTTTC.

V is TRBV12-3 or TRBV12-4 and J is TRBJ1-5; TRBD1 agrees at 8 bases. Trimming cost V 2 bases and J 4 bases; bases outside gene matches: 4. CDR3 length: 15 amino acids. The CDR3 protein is CASSLQTGGNQPQHF. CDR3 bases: TGTGCCAGCAGTTTACAAACAGGGGGTAATCAGCCCCAGCATTTT.

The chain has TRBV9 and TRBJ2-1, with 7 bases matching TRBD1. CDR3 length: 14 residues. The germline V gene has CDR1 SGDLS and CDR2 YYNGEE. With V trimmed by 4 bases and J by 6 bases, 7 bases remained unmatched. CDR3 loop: CASSNPGGSNEQFF. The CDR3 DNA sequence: TGTGCCAGCAGCAATCCAGGGGGTAGCAATGAGCAGTTCTTC.

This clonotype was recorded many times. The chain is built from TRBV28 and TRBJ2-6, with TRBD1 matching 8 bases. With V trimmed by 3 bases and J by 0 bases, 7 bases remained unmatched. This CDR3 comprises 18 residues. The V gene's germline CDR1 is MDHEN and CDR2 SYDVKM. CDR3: CASSLPGQVLSGANVLTF. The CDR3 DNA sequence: TGTGCCAGCAGTTTGCCGGGACAGGTACTCTCTGGGGCCAACGTCCTGACTTTC.

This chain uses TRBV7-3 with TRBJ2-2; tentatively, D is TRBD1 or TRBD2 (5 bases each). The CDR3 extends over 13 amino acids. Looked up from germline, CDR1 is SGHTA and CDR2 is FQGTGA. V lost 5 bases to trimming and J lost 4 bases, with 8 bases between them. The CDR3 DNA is TGTGCCAGCAGCCCCGGGACCACCGGGGAGCTGTTTTTT. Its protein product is CASSPGTTGELFF.

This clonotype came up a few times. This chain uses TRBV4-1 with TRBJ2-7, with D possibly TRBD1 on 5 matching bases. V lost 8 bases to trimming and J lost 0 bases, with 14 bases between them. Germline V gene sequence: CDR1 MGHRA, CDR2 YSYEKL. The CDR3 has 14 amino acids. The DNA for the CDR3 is TGCGCCAGCGGGGCTTTCCTACTCTCCTACGAGCAGTACTTC. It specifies CASGAFLLSYEQYF.

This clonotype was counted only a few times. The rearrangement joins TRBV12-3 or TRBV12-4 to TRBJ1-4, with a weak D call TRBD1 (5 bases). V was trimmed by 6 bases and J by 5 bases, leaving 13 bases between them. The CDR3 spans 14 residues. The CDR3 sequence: CASSARGSNEKLFF. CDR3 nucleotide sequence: TGTGCCAGCAGCGCTAGGGGTTCCAATGAAAAACTGTTTTTT.